These 8 T cell receptor beta chains share one sample of origin, sequenced in a study of T cell changes during pregnancy in multiple sclerosis. Method: immunoSEQ multiplex PCR; TCRdb's copy keeps in-frame clones and lacks some. The table shows some 68,000 clones, with roughly nine tenths occurring only once. The source was peripheral blood, collected in the second trimester of pregnancy. Receptors originate from a female donor with multiple sclerosis, enrolled in a pregnancy study.

The chain uses TRBV6-1 and TRBJ1-3; D not resolved. Germline V CDR1 and CDR2: MNHNS, SASEGT. The V and J ends lost 1 base and 0 bases respectively, with 7 bases between them. This CDR3 has 15 residues. In DNA, the CDR3 is TGTGCCAGCAGTGAAGGGCCAAACTCTGGAAACACCATATATTTT. Its translation: CASSEGPNSGNTIYF.

The chain carries TRBV29-1 and TRBJ2-2; D gene ambiguous. The V and J ends lost 5 bases and 1 base respectively, with 11 bases between them. This CDR3 has 14 residues. Germline values: CDR1 SQVTM, CDR2 ANQGSEA. Here the CDR3 reads CSVFGQKNTGELFF. CDR3 sequence (DNA): TGCAGCGTTTTTGGGCAGAAGAACACCGGGGAGCTGTTTTTT.

The V call is TRBV6-4, the J call TRBJ1-1, with 7 nucleotides matching TRBD1. V lost 7 bases and J lost 6; bases outside the gene matches: 20. Germline V lookup: CDR1 MRHNA, CDR2 SNTAGT. This CDR3 contains 17 residues. For the CDR3, the DNA is TGTGCCAGCAAGGTGCGAGGGGCCGACGGAGGGGGCTCTGAAGCTTTCTTT. It specifies CASKVRGADGGGSEAFF.

The rearrangement links TRBV6-5 to TRBJ1-5; 8 bases fit TRBD1. The length of the CDR3 is 15 residues. Germline lookup yields CDR1 MNHEY and CDR2 SVGAGI. The V gene end was trimmed by 2 bases and the J gene end by 4 bases; junction bases not matched to a gene: 4. The DNA for the CDR3 is TGTGCCAGCAGTTACGGGACAGGTTTTAATCAGCCCCAGCATTTT. Translation gives CASSYGTGFNQPQHF.

The CDR3 DNA reads TGTGCCAGCAGCTACAGGACCCCGGGCCCCTACGAGCAGTACTTC. It encodes CASSYRTPGPYEQYF. This chain uses TRBV27 with TRBJ2-7, with D perhaps TRBD1 (5 bases). This CDR3 contains 15 residues. V was shortened by 6 bases and J by 2 bases, with 17 bases between the two germline ends. In germline, CDR1 is MNHEY, CDR2 SMNVEV (reference sequence).

V and J are TRBV2 and TRBJ2-5, with TRBD1 identical over 7 bases. Unmatched junction bases numbered 1, after V lost 5 bases and J lost 1 base. CDR3 length: 13 residues. Germline CDR1 and CDR2: SNHLY and FYNNEI. The CDR3 protein is CASSRDSQETQYF. The CDR3 DNA follows: TGTGCCAGCAGTCGGGACAGCCAAGAGACCCAGTACTTC.

The chain employs TRBV2 and TRBJ2-5, with 11 bases matching TRBD2. V gave up 8 bases and J gave up 3 bases; unmatched junction bases: 5. Germline V CDR1 and CDR2: SNHLY, FYNNEI. The CDR3 runs to 14 residues. This chain's CDR3 is CASGPGLAEETQYF. The DNA of the CDR3 is TGTGCCAGCGGCCCGGGACTAGCGGAAGAGACCCAGTACTTC.

V gene TRBV5-1 combines with J gene TRBJ2-7; 8 nucleotides align to TRBD1. The germline V gene encodes CDR1 SGHRS and CDR2 YFSETQ. The CDR3 runs 15 residues. With V trimmed by 4 bases and J by 2 bases, 8 bases remained unmatched. The CDR3 sequence is CASSPRQGTPYEQYF. In DNA form, the CDR3 reads TGCGCCAGCAGCCCTAGACAGGGGACTCCCTACGAGCAGTACTTC.